Following are 12 T cell receptor beta chains from one sample sequenced in a study of blood T cells in healthy people across ages. With a J-beta primer mix and a sample-barcoded 5' primer, a second PCR ran 7 to 11 cycles. Via MiXCR, TCRdb re-called the 5' RACE reads, giving one row per CDR3 protein. The repertoire includes roughly 1.6 million distinct CDR3 sequences, 34% of them detected once, and around 10% sits in the top ten. Sequenced input: blood. These TCRs come from a young woman in good health.

The V call is TRBV7-2, the J call TRBJ1-5, with unresolved D. From germline, CDR1 is SGHTA and CDR2 FQGNSA. The CDR3 covers 15 residues. V dropped 0 bases and J dropped 4 bases, with 10 bases sitting between them. In DNA, the CDR3 is TGTGCCAGCAGCTTAGCGTTTGGAGAGAATCAGCCCCAGCATTTT. This codes for CASSLAFGENQPQHF.

The chain is built from TRBV15 and TRBJ2-2; 7 nucleotides agree with TRBD2. V lost 4 bases, J lost 3 bases, and 8 bases stayed unmatched. Germline CDR1 is LNHNV and CDR2 is YYDKDF (reference sequence). The CDR3 totals 16 residues. CDR3 in amino acids: CATSMILASYTGELFF. The DNA for the CDR3 is TGTGCCACCAGCATGATACTAGCGTCTTACACCGGGGAGCTGTTTTTT. The variable domain in full, completed from reference TRBV15 and TRBJ2-2, reads DAMVIQNPRYQVTQFGKPVTLSCSQTLNHNVMYWYQQKSSQAPKLLFHYYDKDFNNEADTPDNFQSRRPNTSFCFLDIRSPGLGDTAMYLCATSMILASYTGELFFGEGSRLTVL.

The rearrangement joins TRBV5-6 to TRBJ2-6; 7 bases are shared with TRBD1. CDR1 is SGHDT and CDR2 is YYEEEE in the germline V gene. The V gene end was trimmed by 4 bases and the J gene end by 0 bases; junction bases not matched to a gene: 10. This CDR3 is 18 amino acids long. Written as DNA, the CDR3 is TGTGCCAGCAGCCCTGGACAGGTCATCCCCTCTGGGGCCAACGTCCTGACTTTC. Amino acid sequence: CASSPGQVIPSGANVLTF.

This chain connects TRBV12-3 or TRBV12-4 to TRBJ1-2, with 8 bases that match TRBD1. V was clipped by 4 bases and J by 4 bases; unmatched bases: 8. The CDR3 covers 15 residues. The CDR3 DNA is TGTGCCAGCAGTTACCCCGGGACAGGCTTCTATGGCTACACCTTC. Protein: CASSYPGTGFYGYTF.

On this clonotype itself: This may arise from a read error, as a much more abundant clone is one base away. The chain is built from TRBV29-1 and TRBJ1-2; D not certain. The CDR3 has 12 residues. Germline loops: CDR1 SQVTM, CDR2 ANQGSEA. Trimming cost V 2 bases and J 7 bases, with 11 bases left between them. The chain's CDR3 is CSVERACSGYTF. The CDR3 DNA reads TGCAGCGTTGAAAGGGCATGCAGTGGCTACACCTTC.

This clonotype was picked up one time. The chain is built from TRBV7-9 and TRBJ2-5; D is uncertain. This CDR3 spans 11 amino acids. From germline, CDR1 is SEHNR and CDR2 FQNEAQ (reference sequence). V was pared by 4 bases and J by 5 bases, with 5 bases between. CDR3 DNA sequence: TGTGCCAGCAGCTCCTGTGAGACCCAGTACTTC. Translation gives CASSSCETQYF.

V gene TRBV4-1 combines with J gene TRBJ2-1; 14 positions match TRBD2. Trimming at V came to 4 bases and at J to 6 bases, leaving 14 bases not matched to a gene. The CDR3 has 19 residues. Germline values: CDR1 MGHRA, CDR2 YSYEKL. The CDR3 nucleotides are TGCGCCAGCAGCCCCTACGTAGGGACTAGCGGGGGCGAGTCCAATGAGCAGTTCTTC. Translated: CASSPYVGTSGGESNEQFF.

The table lists this clonotype with a few counts. This chain's CDR3 is CASSSPKGEETQYF. The CDR3 region has the DNA TGTGCCAGCAGCTCCCCGAAGGGAGAAGAGACCCAGTACTTC. The genes are TRBV5-4 and TRBJ2-5, with D perhaps matching TRBD2 (5 bases). The CDR3 covers 14 residues. Between the trimmed V and J ends, which lost 3 bases and 3 bases, there was a span of 12 bases. Germline CDR1 and CDR2: SGHNT and YYREEE (reference sequence). The variable domain in full, completed from reference TRBV5-4 and TRBJ2-5, reads ETGVTQSPTHLIKTRGQQVTLRCSSQSGHNTVSWYQQALGQGPQFIFQYYREEENGRGNFPPRFSGLQFPNYSSELNVNALELDDSALYLCASSSPKGEETQYFGPGTRLLVL.

This clonotype appeared many times. The chain is built from TRBV7-2 and TRBJ2-1; no definite D call. The V end was cut by 1 base, the J end by 0 bases, with 7 bases between. The CDR3 runs 15 residues. Germline CDR1 SGHTA, CDR2 FQGNSA. Here the CDR3 DNA reads TGTGCCAGCAGCTTAGACTATAGCTCCTACAATGAGCAGTTCTTC. Its translation: CASSLDYSSYNEQFF. The whole variable domain, filled in from reference TRBV7-2 and TRBJ2-1, reads GAGVSQSPSNKVTEKGKDVELRCDPISGHTALYWYRQSLGQGLEFLIYFQGNSAPDKSGLPSDRFSAERTGGSVSTLTIQRTQQEDSAVYLCASSLDYSSYNEQFFGPGTRLTVL.

The genes are TRBV7-3 and TRBJ2-1; 7 nucleotides align to TRBD2. CDR3 size: 14 residues. V lost 5 bases, J lost 9 bases, and 10 bases stayed unmatched. Per the germline V gene, CDR1 is SGHTA and CDR2 is FQGTGA. This chain's CDR3 is CASSRGLENSEQFF. CDR3 DNA sequence: TGTGCCAGCAGCCGAGGACTAGAAAATAGTGAGCAGTTCTTC.

The V and J genes are TRBV19 and TRBJ2-1; D is perhaps TRBD2 (5 bases). This CDR3 is 15 amino acids long. Trimming left V 3 bases short and J 5 bases short, with 14 bases between. Germline values: CDR1 LNHDA, CDR2 SQIVND (reference sequence). CDR3 sequence (DNA): TGTGCCAGTAGTATTGAGGGCGTCCCAAACAATGAGCAGTTCTTC. It codes for CASSIEGVPNNEQFF.

Worth noting for this clonotype: One end of the junction is discordant with germline, which a read error may explain. This chain uses TRBV30 with TRBJ1-2; D not resolved. The CDR3 has 11 amino acids. Germline-derived CDR1 and CDR2 are GTSNPN and SVGIG (reference sequence). The CDR3 sequence is CAFTDGYAYTF. In nucleotides, the CDR3 is TGTGCCTTCACGGACGGTTATGCCTACACCTTC.